These 7 T cell receptor beta chains share one sample of origin, sequenced in a study of T cell repertoires in cytomegalovirus infection (dated by TCRdb to about 2019). Interpreted using the paper, the treatment or condition label stands for: in vitro stimulation with specific CMV peptide epitopes to enrich CMV-specific T cells. For sequencing, an Illumina HiSeq 1500 was employed. TCRdb reanalyzed the raw reads on its own, using fastp at Q25 for trimming and MiXCR for clone calling, and kept in-frame beta chains. Each CDR3 protein gets just one entry, which takes the most common genes and DNA from the rows behind it. This sample has 100,000 to 150,000 distinct CDR3 sequences in its table, and over 25% of those were observed once. In total, the top ten clones hold about 54% of the sample. No antigen is known for these receptors. The sequenced sample was CD8+ T cells from cultured PBMCs, obtained from culture after CMV antigen stimulation. All receptors come from a human donor in good health (CMV status not recorded). Some clones in this sample may be carry-over from other donors' samples.

About this clonotype: Possible read error: a much larger clone is one base away. The CDR3 does not close with the conserved phenylalanine or tryptophan, likely indicating a read error. The chain carries TRBV6-6 and TRBJ2-7; 7 bases match TRBD1. Germline CDR1 MNHNY, CDR2 SVGAGI (reference sequence). The CDR3 contains 14 residues. V lost 6 bases and J lost 2; bases outside the gene matches: 7. The CDR3 is CASRPQGRTYEQYS. The CDR3 nucleotides read TGTGCCAGCAGGCCACAGGGGCGGACCTACGAGCAGTACTCC.

The chain employs TRBV7-2 and TRBJ2-5, with 12 bases fitting TRBD1. V trimming: 5 bases; J trimming: 4 bases; junction bases outside the gene matches: 11. Germline V gives CDR1 SGHTA, CDR2 FQGNSA. The CDR3 has 17 residues. The CDR3 loop reads CASSNPSGDRGRETQYF. In DNA, the CDR3 is TGTGCCAGCAGCAACCCGAGTGGGGACAGGGGGCGAGAGACCCAGTACTTC.

This clonotype has more than one count but fewer than ten. The J gene is TRBJ1-5, the V gene TRBV4-1; D is unclear. The CDR3 length is 15 residues. CDR1 and CDR2 (germline): MGHRA, YSYEKL. The ends were cut back, 5 bases at V and 1 base at J, with 12 bases in the middle. CDR3 nucleotides: TGCGCCAGCAGCTCATGGGCGAGGAGCAATCAGCCCCAGCATTTT. The encoded protein is CASSSWARSNQPQHF.

This clonotype showed up just a few times. The gene calls are TRBV7-2 and TRBJ2-1; no reliable D call. V lost 2 bases and J lost 6, with 14 bases in between. The CDR3 has 15 amino acids. Per the germline V gene, CDR1 is SGHTA and CDR2 is FQGNSA. CDR3 protein: CASSLSPWGGNEQFF. The CDR3 DNA reads TGTGCCAGCAGCTTAAGCCCCTGGGGTGGCAATGAGCAGTTCTTC. Full variable domain (missing parts from reference TRBV7-2 and TRBJ2-1): GAGVSQSPSNKVTEKGKDVELRCDPISGHTALYWYRQSLGQGLEFLIYFQGNSAPDKSGLPSDRFSAERTGGSVSTLTIQRTQQEDSAVYLCASSLSPWGGNEQFFGPGTRLTVL.

This clonotype was found a few times. J is TRBJ1-1 and V is TRBV12-3 or TRBV12-4, with D unresolved. This CDR3 has 15 amino acids. The ends were cut back, 10 bases at V and 4 bases at J, with 22 bases in the middle. The CDR3 reads CATRPDGGYPTEAFF. CDR3 nucleotides: TGTGCCACCAGGCCGGACGGTGGCTATCCCACTGAAGCTTTCTTT.

Many counts were recorded for this clonotype. V is TRBV27 and J is TRBJ1-6, with TRBD1 matching over 9 bases. The germline V gene encodes CDR1 MNHEY and CDR2 SMNVEV (reference sequence). After removal of 5 bases from V and 6 bases from J, the junction contained 2 bases not matched to a gene. This CDR3 is 14 amino acids long. In DNA, the CDR3 is TGTGCCAGCAGTGAACAGGGGGCTAATTCACCCCTCCACTTT. This sequence encodes CASSEQGANSPLHF.

This clonotype was counted only a few times. The CDR3 sequence is CASSFSPPGLKTDTQYF. Written as DNA, the CDR3 is TGTGCCAGCAGTTTCTCCCCACCGGGACTTAAGACAGATACGCAGTATTTT. This rearrangement joins TRBV27 to TRBJ2-3, with D possibly TRBD2 on 6 matching bases. Germline V gene data show CDR1 as MNHEY and CDR2 as SMNVEV (reference sequence). This CDR3 contains 17 residues. Trimming pared 3 bases from V and 3 bases from J, leaving 19 bases between.